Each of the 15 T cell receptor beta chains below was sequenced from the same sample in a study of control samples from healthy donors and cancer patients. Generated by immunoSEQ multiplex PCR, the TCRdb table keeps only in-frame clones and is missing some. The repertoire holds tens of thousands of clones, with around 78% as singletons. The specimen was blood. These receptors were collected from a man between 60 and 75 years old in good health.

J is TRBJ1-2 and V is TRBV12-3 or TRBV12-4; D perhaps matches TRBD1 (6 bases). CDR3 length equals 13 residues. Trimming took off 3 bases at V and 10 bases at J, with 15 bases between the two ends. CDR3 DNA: TGTGCCAGCAGTTTTGGGGGGGCTCAGGCCTACACCTTC. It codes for CASSFGGAQAYTF.

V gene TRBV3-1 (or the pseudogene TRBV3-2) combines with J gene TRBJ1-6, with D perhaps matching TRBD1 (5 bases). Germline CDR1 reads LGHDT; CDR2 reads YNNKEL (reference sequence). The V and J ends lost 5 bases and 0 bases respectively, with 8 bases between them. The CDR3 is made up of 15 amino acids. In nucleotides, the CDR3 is TGTGCCAGCAGCAGTGGGGGCTCCTATAATTCACCCCTCCACTTT. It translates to CASSSGGSYNSPLHF.

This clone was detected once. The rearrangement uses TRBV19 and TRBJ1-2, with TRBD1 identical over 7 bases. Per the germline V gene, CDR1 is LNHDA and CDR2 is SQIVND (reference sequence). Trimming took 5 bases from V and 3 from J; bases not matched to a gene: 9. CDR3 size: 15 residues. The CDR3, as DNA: TGTGCCAGTAGTTATTACGGACAGGTCTACTATGGCTACACCTTC. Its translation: CASSYYGQVYYGYTF. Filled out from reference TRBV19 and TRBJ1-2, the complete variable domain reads DGGITQSPKYLFRKEGQNVTLSCEQNLNHDAMYWYRQDPGQGLRLIYYSQIVNDFQKGDIAEGYSVSREKKESFPLTVTSAQKNPTAFYLCASSYYGQVYYGYTFGSGTRLTVV.

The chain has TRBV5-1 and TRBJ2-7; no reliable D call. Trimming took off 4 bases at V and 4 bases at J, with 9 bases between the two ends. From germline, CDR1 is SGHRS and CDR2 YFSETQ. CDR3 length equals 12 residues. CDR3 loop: CASSQDGYEQYF. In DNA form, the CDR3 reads TGCGCCAGCAGCCAGGACGGGTACGAGCAGTACTTC.

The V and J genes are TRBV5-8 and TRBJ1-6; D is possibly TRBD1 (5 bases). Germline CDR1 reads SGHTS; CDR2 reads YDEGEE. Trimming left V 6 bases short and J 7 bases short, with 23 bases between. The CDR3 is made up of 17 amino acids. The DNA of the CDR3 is TGTGCCAGCACCACGAGGAGAAGGGGAGTCTGGAATTCACCCCTCCACTTT. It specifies CASTTRRRGVWNSPLHF.

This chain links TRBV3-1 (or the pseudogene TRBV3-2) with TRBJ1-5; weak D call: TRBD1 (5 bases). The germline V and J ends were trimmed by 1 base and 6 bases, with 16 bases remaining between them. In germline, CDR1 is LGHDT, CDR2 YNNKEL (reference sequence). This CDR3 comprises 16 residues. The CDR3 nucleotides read TGTGCCAGCAGCCAAGCAGGGCAGGTTCTAAGTCAGCCCCAGCATTTT. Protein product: CASSQAGQVLSQPQHF.

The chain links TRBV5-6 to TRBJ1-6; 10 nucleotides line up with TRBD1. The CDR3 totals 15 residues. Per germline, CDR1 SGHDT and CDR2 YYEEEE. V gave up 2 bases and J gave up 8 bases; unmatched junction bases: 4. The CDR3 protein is CASSFGTGEYSPLHF. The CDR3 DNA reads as TGTGCCAGCAGCTTTGGGACAGGGGAATATTCACCCCTCCACTTT.

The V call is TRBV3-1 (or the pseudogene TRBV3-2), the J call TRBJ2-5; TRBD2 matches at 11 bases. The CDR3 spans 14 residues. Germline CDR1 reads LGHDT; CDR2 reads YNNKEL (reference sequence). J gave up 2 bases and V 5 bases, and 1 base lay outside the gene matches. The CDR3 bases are TGTGCCAGCAGCGTAGCGGGGGGGCAAGAGACCCAGTACTTC. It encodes CASSVAGGQETQYF.

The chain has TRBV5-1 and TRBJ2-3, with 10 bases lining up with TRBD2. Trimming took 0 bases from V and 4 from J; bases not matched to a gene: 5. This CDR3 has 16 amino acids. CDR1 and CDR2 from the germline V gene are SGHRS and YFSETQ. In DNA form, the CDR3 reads TGCGCCAGCAGCTTGGCCAGAAGCGGGGGGGCAGATACGCAGTATTTT. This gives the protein CASSLARSGGADTQYF.

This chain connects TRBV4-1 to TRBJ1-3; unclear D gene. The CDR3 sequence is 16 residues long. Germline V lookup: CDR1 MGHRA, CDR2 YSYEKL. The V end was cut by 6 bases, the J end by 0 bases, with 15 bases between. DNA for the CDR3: TGCGCCAGCAGTCTCTCGTCCGGTGGCTCTGGAAACACCATATATTTT. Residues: CASSLSSGGSGNTIYF.

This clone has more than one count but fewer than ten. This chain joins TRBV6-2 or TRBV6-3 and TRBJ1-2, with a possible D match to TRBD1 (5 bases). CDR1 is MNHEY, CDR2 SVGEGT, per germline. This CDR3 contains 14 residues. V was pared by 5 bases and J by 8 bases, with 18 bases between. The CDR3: CASSPPWGGRGYTF. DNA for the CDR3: TGTGCCAGCAGTCCCCCATGGGGGGGAAGGGGCTACACCTTC.

CDR3 in amino acids: CASNLRDRGTEAFF. In DNA form, the CDR3 reads TGTGCCAGTAATCTCCGGGACAGGGGCACTGAAGCTTTCTTT. The chain employs TRBV7-8 and TRBJ1-1; the match to TRBD1 covers 10 bases. With 9 bases clipped from V and 4 bases from J, the junction kept 8 bases outside the gene matches. This CDR3 comprises 14 residues. Per germline, CDR1 SGHVS and CDR2 FQNEAQ.

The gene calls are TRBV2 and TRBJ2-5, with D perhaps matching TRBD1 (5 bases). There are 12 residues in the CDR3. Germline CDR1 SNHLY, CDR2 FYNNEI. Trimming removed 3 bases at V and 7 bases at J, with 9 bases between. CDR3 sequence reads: CASSEGRGTQYF. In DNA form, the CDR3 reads TGTGCCAGCAGTGAGGGAAGGGGGACCCAGTACTTC. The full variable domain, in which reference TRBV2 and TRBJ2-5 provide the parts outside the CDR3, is EPEVTQTPSHQVTQMGQEVILRCVPISNHLYFYWYRQILGQKVEFLVSFYNNEISEKSEIFDDQFSVERPDGSNFTLKIRSTKLEDSAMYFCASSEGRGTQYFGPGTRLLVL.

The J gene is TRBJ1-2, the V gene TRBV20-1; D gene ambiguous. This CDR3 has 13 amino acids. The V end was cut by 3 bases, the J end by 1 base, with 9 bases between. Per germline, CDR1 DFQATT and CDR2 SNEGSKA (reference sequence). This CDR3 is CSASERDNYGYTF. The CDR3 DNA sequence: TGCAGTGCTAGTGAGAGGGATAACTATGGCTACACCTTC.

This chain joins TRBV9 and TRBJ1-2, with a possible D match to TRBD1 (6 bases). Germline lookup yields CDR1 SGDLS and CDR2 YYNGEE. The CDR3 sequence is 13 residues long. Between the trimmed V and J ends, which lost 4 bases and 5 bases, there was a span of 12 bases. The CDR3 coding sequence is TGTGCCAGCAGCTTAGCGGACAGTTATGGCTACACCTTC. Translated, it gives CASSLADSYGYTF.